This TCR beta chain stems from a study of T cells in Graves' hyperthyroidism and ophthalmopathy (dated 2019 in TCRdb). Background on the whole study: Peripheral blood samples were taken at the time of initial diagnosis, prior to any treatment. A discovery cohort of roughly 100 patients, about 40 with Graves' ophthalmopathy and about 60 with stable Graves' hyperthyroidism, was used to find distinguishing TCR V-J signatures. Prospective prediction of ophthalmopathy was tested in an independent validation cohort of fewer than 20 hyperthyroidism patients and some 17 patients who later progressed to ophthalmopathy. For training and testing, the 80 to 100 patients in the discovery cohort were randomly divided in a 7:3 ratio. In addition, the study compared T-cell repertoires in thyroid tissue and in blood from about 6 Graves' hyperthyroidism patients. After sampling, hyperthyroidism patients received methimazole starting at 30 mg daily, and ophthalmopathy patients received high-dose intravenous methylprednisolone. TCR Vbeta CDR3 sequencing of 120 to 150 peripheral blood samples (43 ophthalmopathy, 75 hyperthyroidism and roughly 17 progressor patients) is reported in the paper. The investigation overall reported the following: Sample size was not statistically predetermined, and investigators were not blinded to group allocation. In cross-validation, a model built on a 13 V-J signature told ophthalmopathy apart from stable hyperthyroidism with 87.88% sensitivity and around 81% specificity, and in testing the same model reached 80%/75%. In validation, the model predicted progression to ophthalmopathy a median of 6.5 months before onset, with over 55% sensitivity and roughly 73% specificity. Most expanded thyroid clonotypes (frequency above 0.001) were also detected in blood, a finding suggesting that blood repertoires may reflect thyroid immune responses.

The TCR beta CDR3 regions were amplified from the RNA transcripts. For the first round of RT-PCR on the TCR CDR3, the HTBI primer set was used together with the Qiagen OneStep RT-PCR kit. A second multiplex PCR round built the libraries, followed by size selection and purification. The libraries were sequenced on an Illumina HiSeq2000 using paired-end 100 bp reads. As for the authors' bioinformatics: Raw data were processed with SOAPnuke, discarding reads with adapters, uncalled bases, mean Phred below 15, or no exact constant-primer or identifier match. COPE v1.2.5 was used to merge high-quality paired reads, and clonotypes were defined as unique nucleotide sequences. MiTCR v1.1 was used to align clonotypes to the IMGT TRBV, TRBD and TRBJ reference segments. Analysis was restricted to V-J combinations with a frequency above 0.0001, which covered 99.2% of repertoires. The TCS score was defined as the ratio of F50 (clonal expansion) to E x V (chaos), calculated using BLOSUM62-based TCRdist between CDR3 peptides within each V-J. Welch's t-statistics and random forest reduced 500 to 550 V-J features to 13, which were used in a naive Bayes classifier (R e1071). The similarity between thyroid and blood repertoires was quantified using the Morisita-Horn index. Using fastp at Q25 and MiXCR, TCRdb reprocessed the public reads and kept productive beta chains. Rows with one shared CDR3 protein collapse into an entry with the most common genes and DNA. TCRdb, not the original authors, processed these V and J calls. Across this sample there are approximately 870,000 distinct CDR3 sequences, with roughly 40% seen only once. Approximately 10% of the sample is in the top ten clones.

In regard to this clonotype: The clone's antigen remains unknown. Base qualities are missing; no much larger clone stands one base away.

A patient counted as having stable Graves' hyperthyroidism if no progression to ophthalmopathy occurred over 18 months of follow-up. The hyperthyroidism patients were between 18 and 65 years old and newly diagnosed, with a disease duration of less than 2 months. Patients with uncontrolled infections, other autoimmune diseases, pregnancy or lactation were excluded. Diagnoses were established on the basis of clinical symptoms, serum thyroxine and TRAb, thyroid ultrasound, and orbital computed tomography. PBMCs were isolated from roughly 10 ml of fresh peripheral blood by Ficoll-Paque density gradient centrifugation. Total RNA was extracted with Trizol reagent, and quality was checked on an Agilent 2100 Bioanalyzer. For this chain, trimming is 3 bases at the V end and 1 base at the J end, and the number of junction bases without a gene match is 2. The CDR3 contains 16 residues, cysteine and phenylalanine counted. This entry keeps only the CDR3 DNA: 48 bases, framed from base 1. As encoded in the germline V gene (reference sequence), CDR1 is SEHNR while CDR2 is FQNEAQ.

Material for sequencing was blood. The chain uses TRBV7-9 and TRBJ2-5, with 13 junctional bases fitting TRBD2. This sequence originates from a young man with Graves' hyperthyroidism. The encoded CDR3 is CASSFRLAGGQETQYF. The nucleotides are TGTGCCAGCAGCTTCAGACTAGCGGGGGGCCAAGAGACCCAGTACTTC.